This T cell receptor beta chain was sequenced for a study of lymphopenia after photon versus proton radiotherapy. As regards this clone: No antigen is known for it.

Germline loops: CDR1 SGHTA, CDR2 FQGNSA. This CDR3 comprises 18 residues. V lost 5 bases to trimming and J lost 2 bases, with 22 bases between them. Clones were sequenced by immunoSEQ multiplex PCR, and TCRdb holds only the in-frame ones, with some missing. The sample lists about 33,000 clones, roughly 88% seen once, with approximately 6.2% in the top ten. Study-level points and caveats: After the lymphocyte nadir, photon-treated repertoires showed oligoclonal expansion, especially of CD8+ Temra cells. Post-nadir TCR diversity decline inversely tracked overall survival among those who died. Authors raise, but do not show, better survival with proton therapy.

The V and J genes are TRBV7-2 and TRBJ1-3, with D hard to call. Sample: peripheral blood, taken from a patient treated with photon-based radiotherapy. The sequence was obtained from a woman in her fifties or sixties with pancreatic cancer. In nucleotides, the CDR3 is TGTGCCAGCAGCCTAAGCGGTGAATCCGTTGTACCTGGAAACACCATATATTTT. This codes for CASSLSGESVVPGNTIYF.